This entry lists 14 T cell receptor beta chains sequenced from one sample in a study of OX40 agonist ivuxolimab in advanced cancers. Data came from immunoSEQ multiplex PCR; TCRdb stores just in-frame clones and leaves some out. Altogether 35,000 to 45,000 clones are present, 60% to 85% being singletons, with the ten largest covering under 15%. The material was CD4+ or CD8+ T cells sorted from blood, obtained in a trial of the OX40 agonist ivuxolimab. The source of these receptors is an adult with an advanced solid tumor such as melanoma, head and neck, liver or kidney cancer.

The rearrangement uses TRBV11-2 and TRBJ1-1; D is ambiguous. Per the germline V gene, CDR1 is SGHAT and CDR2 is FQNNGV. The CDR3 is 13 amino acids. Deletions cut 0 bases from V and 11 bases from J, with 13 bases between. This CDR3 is CASSLDRGSRAFF. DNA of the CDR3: TGTGCCAGCAGCTTAGATCGTGGGTCGAGGGCTTTCTTT.

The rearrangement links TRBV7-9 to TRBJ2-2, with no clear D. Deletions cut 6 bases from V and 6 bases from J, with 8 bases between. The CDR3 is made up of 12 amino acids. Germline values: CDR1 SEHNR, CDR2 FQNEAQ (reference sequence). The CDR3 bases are TGTGCCAGCAGTCGGCGGCCCGGGGAGCTGTTTTTT. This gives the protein CASSRRPGELFF.

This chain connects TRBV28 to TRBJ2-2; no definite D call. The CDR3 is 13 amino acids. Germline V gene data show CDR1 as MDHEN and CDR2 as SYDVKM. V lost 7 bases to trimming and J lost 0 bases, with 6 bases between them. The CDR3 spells CASNTANTGELFF. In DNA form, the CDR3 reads TGTGCCAGCAATACCGCGAACACCGGGGAGCTGTTTTTT. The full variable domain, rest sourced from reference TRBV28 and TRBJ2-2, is DVKVTQSSRYLVKRTGEKVFLECVQDMDHENMFWYRQDPGLGLRLIYFSYDVKMKEKGDIPEGYSVSREKKERFSLILESASTNQTSMYLCASNTANTGELFFGEGSRLTVL.

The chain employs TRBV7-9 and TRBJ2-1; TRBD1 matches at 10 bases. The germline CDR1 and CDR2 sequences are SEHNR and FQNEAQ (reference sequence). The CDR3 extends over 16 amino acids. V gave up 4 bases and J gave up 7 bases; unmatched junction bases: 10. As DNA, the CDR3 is TGTGCCAGCAGCTCGCGACAGGGGGCGCACGAGAATGAGCAGTTCTTC. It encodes CASSSRQGAHENEQFF.

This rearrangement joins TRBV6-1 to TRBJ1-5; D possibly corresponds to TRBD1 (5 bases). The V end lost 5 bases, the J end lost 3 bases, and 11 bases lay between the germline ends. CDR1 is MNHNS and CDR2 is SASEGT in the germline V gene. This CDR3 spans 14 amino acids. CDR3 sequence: CASSKWGDNQPQHF. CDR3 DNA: TGTGCCAGCAGTAAGTGGGGGGACAATCAGCCCCAGCATTTT.

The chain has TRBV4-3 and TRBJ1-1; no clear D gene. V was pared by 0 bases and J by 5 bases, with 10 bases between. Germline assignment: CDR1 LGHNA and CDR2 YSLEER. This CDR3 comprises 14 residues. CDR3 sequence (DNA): TGCGCCAGCAGCCAAGATGGGAGGGAGACTGAAGCTTTCTTT. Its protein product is CASSQDGRETEAFF.

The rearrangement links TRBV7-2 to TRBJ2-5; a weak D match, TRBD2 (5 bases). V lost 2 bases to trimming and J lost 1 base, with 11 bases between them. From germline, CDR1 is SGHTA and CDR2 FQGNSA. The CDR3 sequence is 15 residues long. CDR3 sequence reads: CASSLNGDIQETQYF. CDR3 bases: TGTGCCAGCAGCTTAAACGGGGATATCCAAGAGACCCAGTACTTC. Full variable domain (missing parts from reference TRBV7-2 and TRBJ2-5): GAGVSQSPSNKVTEKGKDVELRCDPISGHTALYWYRQSLGQGLEFLIYFQGNSAPDKSGLPSDRFSAERTGGSVSTLTIQRTQQEDSAVYLCASSLNGDIQETQYFGPGTRLLVL.

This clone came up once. CDR3 sequence (DNA): TGTGCCAGCAGCCCGCTTCTTGGGGAGGGCGGCTACACCTTC. This translates into CASSPLLGEGGYTF. The chain is built from TRBV11-1 and TRBJ1-2, with D hard to call. There are 14 residues in the CDR3. V was shortened by 5 bases and J by 8 bases, with 18 bases between the two germline ends. CDR1 and CDR2 (germline): SGHAT, FQDESV (reference sequence).

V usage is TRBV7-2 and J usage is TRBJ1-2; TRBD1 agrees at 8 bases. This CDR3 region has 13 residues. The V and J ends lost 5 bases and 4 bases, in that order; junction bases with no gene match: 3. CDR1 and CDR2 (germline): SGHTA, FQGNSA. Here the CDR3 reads CASSLDRGYGYTF. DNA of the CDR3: TGTGCCAGCAGCCTCGACAGGGGCTATGGCTACACCTTC.

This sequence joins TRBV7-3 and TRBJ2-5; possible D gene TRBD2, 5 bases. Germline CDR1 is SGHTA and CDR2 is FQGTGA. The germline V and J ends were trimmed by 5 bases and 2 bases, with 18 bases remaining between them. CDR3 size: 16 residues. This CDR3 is CASSPQIRLLQETQYF. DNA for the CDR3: TGTGCCAGCAGCCCCCAGATTCGACTACTACAAGAGACCCAGTACTTC.

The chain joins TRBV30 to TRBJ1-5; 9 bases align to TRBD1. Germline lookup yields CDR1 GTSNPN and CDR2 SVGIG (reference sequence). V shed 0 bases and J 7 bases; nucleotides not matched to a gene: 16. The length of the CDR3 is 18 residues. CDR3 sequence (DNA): TGTGCCTGGAGTGTACAAAGGGAGGGTTACAGGGGGCGACAGCCCCAGCATTTT. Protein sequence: CAWSVQREGYRGRQPQHF.

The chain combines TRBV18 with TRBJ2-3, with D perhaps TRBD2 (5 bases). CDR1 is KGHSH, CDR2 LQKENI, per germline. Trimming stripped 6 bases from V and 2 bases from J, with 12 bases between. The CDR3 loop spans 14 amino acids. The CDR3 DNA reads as TGTGCCAGCTCCCCGAGGGCCAACACAGATACGCAGTATTTT. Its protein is CASSPRANTDTQYF. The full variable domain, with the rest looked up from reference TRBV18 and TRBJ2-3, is NAGVMQNPRHLVRRRGQEARLRCSPMKGHSHVYWYRQLPEEGLKFMVYLQKENIIDESGMPKERFSAEFPKEGPSILRIQQVVRGDSAAYFCASSPRANTDTQYFGPGTRLTVL.

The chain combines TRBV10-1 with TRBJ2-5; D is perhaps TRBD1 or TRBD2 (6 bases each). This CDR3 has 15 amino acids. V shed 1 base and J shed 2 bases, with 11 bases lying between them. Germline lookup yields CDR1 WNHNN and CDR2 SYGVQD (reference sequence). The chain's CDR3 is CASSELRGGQETQYF. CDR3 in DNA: TGCGCCAGCAGTGAGTTGAGAGGGGGGCAAGAGACCCAGTACTTC.

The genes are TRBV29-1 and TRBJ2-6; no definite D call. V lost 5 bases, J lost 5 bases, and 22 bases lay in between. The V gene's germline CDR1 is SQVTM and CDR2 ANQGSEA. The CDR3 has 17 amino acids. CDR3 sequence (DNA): TGCAGCGTTCTTCCTCTACGCATACAAAGTCGGGCCAACGTCCTGACTTTC. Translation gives CSVLPLRIQSRANVLTF.